These 17 T cell receptor beta chains were sequenced from one sample in a study of T cell repertoires in cytomegalovirus infection. TCRdb independently ran MiXCR on the reads; one entry per CDR3 protein. This table has roughly 150,000 distinct CDR3 sequences, about 20% appearing once. These receptors have no identified antigens. This material consisted of CD8+ T cells from cultured PBMCs, taken from culture after CMV antigen stimulation. The receptors were sampled from a human donor in good health (CMV status not recorded). Some clones in this sample may be carry-over from other donors' samples.

This clonotype turned up a few times. V gene TRBV12-3 or TRBV12-4 combines with J gene TRBJ1-3; the D is unclear. The CDR3 has 12 amino acids. Trimming shortened V by 7 bases and J by 4 bases, and 8 bases separated the two germline ends. CDR3: CASTPGGNTIYF. For the CDR3, the DNA is TGTGCCAGCACCCCAGGAGGAAACACCATATATTTT.

The genes are TRBV6-2 or TRBV6-3 and TRBJ1-1; D gene uncertain. This CDR3 has 13 amino acids. V lost 5 bases to trimming and J lost 1 base, with 8 bases between them. Germline loops: CDR1 MNHEY, CDR2 SVGEGT. Here the CDR3 reads CASSPRGNTEAFF. DNA of the CDR3: TGTGCCAGCAGTCCGAGAGGGAACACTGAAGCTTTCTTT.

The chain recombines TRBV7-6 with TRBJ1-5; D is unresolved. The CDR3 spans 13 residues. In germline, CDR1 is SGHVS, CDR2 FNYEAQ. V shed 1 base and J shed 6 bases, with 7 bases lying between them. CDR3 protein: CASSLGETQPQHF. CDR3 DNA sequence: TGTGCCAGCAGCTTAGGCGAGACTCAGCCCCAGCATTTT.

A few counts support this clonotype. The CDR3 nucleotides read TGTGCCTGGAGTGAGGAATTGGACAATCAGCCCCAGCATTTT. Translated, it gives CAWSEELDNQPQHF. V usage is TRBV30 and J usage is TRBJ1-5; no clear D. Germline V gene data show CDR1 as GTSNPN and CDR2 as SVGIG (reference sequence). The CDR3 is 14 residues long. V lost 1 base and J 3 bases, leaving 10 bases between the germline ends.

This clonotype was detected only a few times. The chain has TRBV7-8 and TRBJ2-5; the match to TRBD2 covers 9 bases. This CDR3 contains 14 residues. V shed 3 bases and J 5 bases; nucleotides not matched to a gene: 4. Germline assignment: CDR1 SGHVS and CDR2 FQNEAQ. CDR3 sequence reads: CASSFSSGVETQYF. The CDR3 nucleotides are TGTGCCAGCAGCTTTTCTAGCGGGGTTGAGACCCAGTACTTC.

This clonotype was seen a few times. CDR3 nucleotides: TGTGCCAGCAGCTTAGAGGCAGCGGGGGCCAGGCAGACCCAGTACTTC. Translating it yields CASSLEAAGARQTQYF. The genes are TRBV7-6 and TRBJ2-5; the match to TRBD2 covers 8 bases. The CDR3 spans 16 residues. Germline lookup yields CDR1 SGHVS and CDR2 FNYEAQ. V shed 1 base and J 6 bases; nucleotides not matched to a gene: 10.

The rearrangement joins TRBV28 to TRBJ1-6, with TRBD1 matching over 9 bases. This CDR3 is built from 18 residues. Germline-derived CDR1 and CDR2 are MDHEN and SYDVKM. The ends lost 6 bases at V and 0 bases at J; junction bases unmatched: 9. CDR3 loop: CASRPGQGWSSYNSPLHF. The CDR3, as DNA: TGTGCCAGCAGGCCGGGACAGGGTTGGAGCTCCTATAATTCACCCCTCCACTTT.

CDR3 amino acids: CASSLGGGYYGYTF. CDR3 DNA: TGTGCCAGCAGTTTGGGGGGCGGCTACTATGGCTACACCTTC. The V and J genes are TRBV12-3 or TRBV12-4 and TRBJ1-2; possible D gene TRBD1, 6 bases. The germline V and J ends were trimmed by 3 bases and 3 bases, with 11 bases remaining between them. The CDR3 totals 14 residues.

This clonotype was counted only a few times. The V and J genes are TRBV12-3 or TRBV12-4 and TRBJ2-3; D possibly corresponds to TRBD1 (6 bases). The CDR3 has 13 residues. V lost 7 bases to trimming and J lost 6 bases, with 14 bases between them. CDR3 residues: CASIPGHDDTQYF. The CDR3 coding sequence is TGTGCCAGCATTCCGGGACACGACGATACGCAGTATTTT.

This clonotype was seen more than once but under ten times. This sequence joins TRBV7-6 and TRBJ1-2; no clear D. The CDR3 covers 13 residues. Trimming shortened V by 0 bases and J by 8 bases, and 10 bases separated the two germline ends. The germline CDR1 and CDR2 sequences are SGHVS and FNYEAQ. The CDR3 sequence: CASSLAGYGGYTF. The CDR3 nucleotides are TGTGCCAGCAGCTTAGCGGGATACGGAGGCTACACCTTC.

V gene TRBV7-2 combines with J gene TRBJ2-7; D call uncertain. The germline gives CDR1 SGHTA, CDR2 FQGNSA. This CDR3 has 14 residues. V was pared by 1 base and J by 4 bases, with 11 bases between. CDR3 sequence reads: CASSLGLSGYEQYF. The CDR3 bases are TGTGCCAGCAGCTTAGGCCTTTCCGGGTACGAGCAGTACTTC.

This clonotype was seen many times. V gene TRBV6-2 or TRBV6-3 combines with J gene TRBJ1-2, with D perhaps matching TRBD1 (6 bases). The CDR3 extends over 14 amino acids. Trimming took 2 bases from V and 2 from J, leaving 9 bases between them. CDR1 MNHEY and CDR2 SVGEGT come from the germline V gene. The CDR3 is CASSYPGTNYGYTF. CDR3 bases: TGTGCCAGCAGTTACCCGGGGACAAACTATGGCTACACCTTC.

This clonotype has just a few counts. This chain uses TRBV6-1 with TRBJ2-5; D is unclear. This CDR3 has 16 amino acids. V was pared by 3 bases and J by 0 bases, with 14 bases between. Germline V gene lookup returns CDR1 MNHNS and CDR2 SASEGT. For the CDR3, the DNA is TGTGCCAGCAGTGAGCTGGCCGCAACGTACCAAGAGACCCAGTACTTC. Its translation is CASSELAATYQETQYF.

The table lists this clonotype with many counts. The chain has TRBV5-8 and TRBJ2-1, with D uncertain. V lost 2 bases and J 8 bases, leaving 8 bases between the germline ends. Germline V lookup: CDR1 SGHTS, CDR2 YDEGEE. The CDR3 length is 12 residues. CDR3 coding DNA: TGTGCCAGCAGCTTCCCCCTACATGAGCAGTTCTTC. Encoded protein: CASSFPLHEQFF.

The chain joins TRBV7-9 to TRBJ2-1; 8 bases match TRBD1. From germline, CDR1 is SEHNR and CDR2 FQNEAQ (reference sequence). The CDR3 extends over 19 amino acids. V lost 5 bases to trimming and J lost 5 bases; unmatched junction nucleotides: 20. The CDR3 bases are TGTGCCAGCAGCCCAGAGTCGGACAGGGCGTATGATTCCAACAATGAGCAGTTCTTC. Translation: CASSPESDRAYDSNNEQFF.

This clonotype was recorded a few times. The rearrangement links TRBV7-6 to TRBJ2-3; 8 nucleotides match TRBD1. The CDR3 is 17 residues long. Germline V gene data show CDR1 as SGHVS and CDR2 as FNYEAQ. V gave up 0 bases and J gave up 3 bases; unmatched junction bases: 8. DNA of the CDR3: TGTGCCAGCAGCTTAGCATCGGGGACAGGTTGGACAGATACGCAGTATTTT. Its translation: CASSLASGTGWTDTQYF. Looking up the rest from reference TRBV7-6 and TRBJ2-3 gives the full variable domain: GAGVSQSPRYKVTKRGQDVALRCDPISGHVSLYWYRQALGQGPEFLTYFNYEAQQDKSGLPNDRFSAERPEGSISTLTIQRTEQRDSAMYRCASSLASGTGWTDTQYFGPGTRLTVL.

The chain employs TRBV7-9 and TRBJ2-1, with 7 bases aligning to TRBD1. There are 14 residues in the CDR3. The germline V gene has CDR1 SEHNR and CDR2 FQNEAQ (reference sequence). With V trimmed by 3 bases and J by 9 bases, 8 bases remained unmatched. The CDR3 DNA sequence: TGTGCCAGCAGCTTCCGACAGGGTTTAGGTGAGCAGTTCTTC. Encoded protein: CASSFRQGLGEQFF.